Listed below are T cell receptor beta chains from one sample, sequenced in a study of cytomegalovirus exposure and HLA in healthy donors. Generated by immunoSEQ multiplex PCR, the TCRdb table keeps only in-frame clones and is missing some. The sample has about 100,000 clones, roughly 85% seen once. Sequenced sample: PBMCs. The receptors here all came from a man between 60 and 75 years old in good health and CMV-seropositive. CDR3s include the opening cysteine and the closing phenylalanine or tryptophan. A D gene is named only where the DNA matches it firmly. The size entry is marked missing in some rows and otherwise reads once, few, many or a size class.

D: -; J: TRBJ2-3; V: TRBV6-5; size: -; DNA: TGTGCCAGCAGGACTTTCACAGATACGCAGTATTTT; CDR3: CASRTFTDTQYF
D: -; J: TRBJ2-1; V: TRBV9; size: -; DNA: TGTGCCAGCAGCGTCTGGGGGGGGGCGAACTACAATGAGCAGTTCTTC; CDR3: CASSVWGGANYNEQFF
D: -; J: TRBJ1-1; V: TRBV6-1; size: -; DNA: TGTGCCAGCCGCGTAGAGGGGGGGGGCACTGAAGCTTTCTTT; CDR3: CASRVEGGGTEAFF
D: -; J: TRBJ2-7; V: TRBV6-5; size: few; DNA: TGTGCCAGCAGTGACCGATGGAGGTCAGCCGAGCAGTACTTC; CDR3: CASSDRWRSAEQYF
D: TRBD2; J: TRBJ2-7; V: TRBV27; size: -; DNA: TGTGCCAGCAGAGCTCTAGCGGGGGGCCTCTCCTACGAGCAGTACTTC; CDR3: CASRALAGGLSYEQYF
D: -; J: TRBJ1-1; V: TRBV5-6; size: once; DNA: TGTGCCAGCAGCCCGGGACTGCCGGCGGCTGAAGCTTTCTTT; CDR3: CASSPGLPAAEAFF
D: TRBD1; J: TRBJ2-7; V: TRBV18; size: once; DNA: TGTGCCAGCTCATCTCAGTCCGGGACAGGGTCCTACGAGCAGTACTTC; CDR3: CASSSQSGTGSYEQYF
D: TRBD1; J: TRBJ1-6; V: TRBV5-8; size: -; DNA: TGTGCCAGCAGCCAATTTCAGGGGGGTAATTCACCCCTCCACTTT; CDR3: CASSQFQGGNSPLHF
D: -; J: TRBJ2-7; V: TRBV16; size: -; DNA: TGTGCCAGCAGCCAATCGTGGGCTTCCTACGAGCAGTACTTC; CDR3: CASSQSWASYEQYF
D: TRBD2; J: TRBJ2-7; V: TRBV7-2; size: few; DNA: TGTGCCAGCAGCTTGGTAGCGGGGAGGGGCGAGCAGTACTTC; CDR3: CASSLVAGRGEQYF
D: -; J: TRBJ2-7; V: TRBV5-1; size: -; DNA: TGCGCCAGCAGCTTAACCGGGGGTAATACCTACGAGCAGTACTTC; CDR3: CASSLTGGNTYEQYF
D: TRBD1; J: TRBJ2-5; V: TRBV11-2; size: once; DNA: TGTGCCAGCAGTTCGGACAGGGGGCAAGAGACCCAGTACTTC; CDR3: CASSSDRGQETQYF
D: TRBD1; J: TRBJ1-4; V: TRBV25-1; size: -; DNA: TGTGCCAGCAGTGAGGGGACCGGGACAGCCAATGAAAAACTGTTTTTT; CDR3: CASSEGTGTANEKLFF
D: -; J: TRBJ2-5; V: TRBV12-5; size: -; DNA: TGTGCTAGTGGTTTGGTACAGTGGGCGGGGCAAGAGACCCAGTACTTC; CDR3: CASGLVQWAGQETQYF
D: -; J: TRBJ2-1; V: TRBV10-1; size: -; DNA: TGCGCCAGCAGTGGGGGCCTTGAGCAGTTCTTC; CDR3: CASSGGLEQFF
D: TRBD1; J: TRBJ2-7; V: TRBV7-9; size: few; DNA: TGTGCCAGCAGCGAACCCGGGACAGGAGACGAGCAGTACTTC; CDR3: CASSEPGTGDEQYF
D: -; J: TRBJ1-5; V: TRBV27; size: -; DNA: TGTGCCAGCGCTATCGGTGGCAATCAGCCCCAGCATTTT; CDR3: CASAIGGNQPQHF
D: TRBD1; J: TRBJ1-2; V: TRBV6-6; size: -; DNA: TGTGCCAGCAGTTACGTCGGGGACAGCCTAGACACCTTC; CDR3: CASSYVGDSLDTF
D: -; J: TRBJ1-6; V: TRBV29-1; size: -; DNA: TGCAGCGTGGCCGGGACGGCGGGAGATTCACCCCTCCACTTT; CDR3: CSVAGTAGDSPLHF
D: -; J: TRBJ2-7; V: TRBV27; size: once; DNA: TGTGCCAGCAGTTCCCTAGATCCCTACGAGCAGTACTTC; CDR3: CASSSLDPYEQYF
D: -; J: TRBJ1-1; V: TRBV6-5; size: -; DNA: TGTGCCAGCACGCGTCAGGATAACACTGAAGCTTTCTTT; CDR3: CASTRQDNTEAFF
D: TRBD1; J: TRBJ1-4; V: TRBV19; size: -; DNA: TGTGCCAGTAAGGGGGACAGGGATCGGAAACTGTTTTTT; CDR3: CASKGDRDRKLFF
D: TRBD1; J: TRBJ2-2; V: TRBV19; size: -; DNA: TGTGCCAGTAGTATAGAAGGGACAGGGGGCACCGGGGAGCTGTTTTTT; CDR3: CASSIEGTGGTGELFF
D: -; J: TRBJ1-1; V: TRBV19; size: -; DNA: TGTGCCAGTAGTGGGGGGAGAACCATGAACACTGAAGCTTTCTTT; CDR3: CASSGGRTMNTEAFF
D: TRBD2; J: TRBJ2-5; V: TRBV29-1; size: -; DNA: TGCAGCGTTGAGGGGGGGGTAGAGACCCAGTACTTC; CDR3: CSVEGGVETQYF
D: -; J: TRBJ1-1; V: TRBV5-1; size: few; DNA: TGCGCCAGCAGGCAATGGGGGGACACTGAAGCTTTCTTT; CDR3: CASRQWGDTEAFF
D: -; J: TRBJ2-2; V: TRBV7-9; size: few; DNA: TGTGCCAGCAGCTTAGCAGGGGATACCGGGGAGCTGTTTTTT; CDR3: CASSLAGDTGELFF
D: -; J: TRBJ1-3; V: TRBV10-3; size: few; DNA: TGTGCCATCAGTGACTCGACAGTCTCTGGAAACACCATATATTTT; CDR3: CAISDSTVSGNTIYF
D: TRBD2; J: TRBJ2-3; V: TRBV7-9; size: -; DNA: TGTGCCAGCAGCCCCCGGGTCAGCGGGAGGGCAGATACGCAGTATTTT; CDR3: CASSPRVSGRADTQYF
D: -; J: TRBJ1-5; V: TRBV7-2; size: -; DNA: TGTGCCAGCAGCATAACGGGGGGAAATCAGCCCCAGCATTTT; CDR3: CASSITGGNQPQHF
D: -; J: TRBJ1-1; V: TRBV6-1; size: -; DNA: TGTGCCACCCGGTCCGGAGGGGCTTTCTTT; CDR3: CATRSGGAFF
D: TRBD1; J: TRBJ1-4; V: TRBV5-1; size: -; DNA: TGCGCCAGCAGCTTGGGGACAGGCGGAAATGAAAAACTGTTTTTT; CDR3: CASSLGTGGNEKLFF
D: TRBD2; J: TRBJ2-7; V: TRBV6-6; size: once; DNA: TGTGCCAGCAGTCCCAGGACTAGCGGGCGAATCGAGCAGTACTTC; CDR3: CASSPRTSGRIEQYF
D: TRBD1; J: TRBJ1-2; V: TRBV18; size: -; DNA: TGTGCCAGCTCACAAAACAGGGGGCAGGAGGGCTACACCTTC; CDR3: CASSQNRGQEGYTF
D: TRBD1; J: TRBJ2-2; V: TRBV18; size: -; DNA: TGTGCCAGCTCACCTCCCGGGACAGGGGCCTACACCGGGGAGCTGTTTTTT; CDR3: CASSPPGTGAYTGELFF
D: TRBD1; J: TRBJ2-7; V: TRBV28; size: -; DNA: TGTGCCAGCAGTACCGAGACAGGGTGGAGAGCCTTTGACGCCTACGAGCAGTACTTC; CDR3: CASSTETGWRAFDAYEQYF
D: TRBD1; J: TRBJ1-5; V: TRBV19; size: -; DNA: TGTGCCAGTAGGGTGACAGGGTCCAATCAGCCCCAGCATTTT; CDR3: CASRVTGSNQPQHF
D: -; J: TRBJ1-1; V: TRBV4-1; size: once; DNA: TGCGCCAGCAGCCAAGATCGGGCAGGGGAAGCTTTCTTT; CDR3: CASSQDRAGEAFF
D: -; J: TRBJ1-3; V: TRBV7-6; size: -; DNA: TGTGCCAGCAGCCCCCCGGGGTCTGGAAACACCATATATTTT; CDR3: CASSPPGSGNTIYF
D: -; J: TRBJ1-1; V: TRBV27; size: few; DNA: TGTGCCAGCAGTTTACGGGGCACTGAAGCTTTCTTT; CDR3: CASSLRGTEAFF
D: TRBD2; J: TRBJ2-5; V: TRBV15; size: few; DNA: TGTGCCACCAGCAGAGAAAAACCGGGACTAGCGGGGGAAGAGACCCAGTACTTC; CDR3: CATSREKPGLAGEETQYF
D: TRBD2; J: TRBJ2-5; V: TRBV5-4; size: -; DNA: TGTGCCAGCAGCTCACTAGCGGGGGGAGGCGAGACCCAGTACTTC; CDR3: CASSSLAGGGETQYF
D: TRBD1; J: TRBJ1-3; V: TRBV5-6; size: -; DNA: TGTGCCAGCAGCTCGACAGGGGCTGGAAACACCATATATTTT; CDR3: CASSSTGAGNTIYF
D: TRBD1; J: TRBJ1-1; V: TRBV7-2; size: -; DNA: TGTGCCAGCAGCCTGACAGGGGATATCCCCATGAACACTGAAGCTTTCTTT; CDR3: CASSLTGDIPMNTEAFF
D: -; J: TRBJ2-7; V: TRBV7-9; size: -; DNA: TGTGCCAGCAGCATTTCACAGGGCTACGAGCAGTACTTC; CDR3: CASSISQGYEQYF
D: -; J: TRBJ1-6; V: TRBV6-1; size: few; DNA: TGTGCCAGCAGGGGGCTGGATAATTCACCCCTCCACTTT; CDR3: CASRGLDNSPLHF
D: -; J: TRBJ1-1; V: TRBV6-5; size: -; DNA: TGTGCCAGCAGTTACTTGCCCGGTCAGGGGAACACTGAAGCTTTCTTT; CDR3: CASSYLPGQGNTEAFF
D: -; J: TRBJ2-7; V: TRBV12-2; size: -; DNA: TGTGCAAGTCGCTTGGAGGGGTACGAGCAGTACTTC; CDR3: CASRLEGYEQYF
D: TRBD2; J: TRBJ2-7; V: TRBV7-9; size: few; DNA: TGTGCCAGCAGCGCTAGCGGGGGGGCGGTCGAGCAGTACTTC; CDR3: CASSASGGAVEQYF
D: -; J: TRBJ2-7; V: TRBV5-6; size: -; DNA: TGTGCCAGCAGTTTAGCGGCTGCCAGCGAGCAGTACTTC; CDR3: CASSLAAASEQYF
D: -; J: TRBJ2-7; V: TRBV6-1; size: -; DNA: TGTGCCAGCGTGGGCCCACAAGGATTCCACGAGCAGTACTTC; CDR3: CASVGPQGFHEQYF
D: TRBD1; J: TRBJ2-1; V: TRBV6-5; size: once; DNA: TGTGCCAGCAGCCCTGCCTCGACAGGGCACAATGAGCAGTTCTTC; CDR3: CASSPASTGHNEQFF
D: -; J: TRBJ2-5; V: TRBV15; size: -; DNA: TGTGCCACCAGCAGAGATGAAGGGACTACCCAGTACTTC; CDR3: CATSRDEGTTQYF
D: TRBD2; J: TRBJ2-7; V: TRBV6-5; size: -; DNA: TGTGCCAGCAGTTTAGCGGGGGGTTACGAGCAGTACTTC; CDR3: CASSLAGGYEQYF
D: -; J: TRBJ2-1; V: TRBV5-1; size: once; DNA: TGCGCCAGCAGCTTGGCGGCAGGGGTATACAATGAGCAGTTCTTC; CDR3: CASSLAAGVYNEQFF
D: -; J: TRBJ2-5; V: TRBV11-2; size: -; DNA: TGTGCCAGCAGCTACCGATTCGGCGGGGAATCCCAAGAGACCCAGTACTTC; CDR3: CASSYRFGGESQETQYF
D: TRBD2; J: TRBJ2-3; V: TRBV2; size: once; DNA: TGTGCCAGCAGTTCGACTAGCGGGGGGCCTAGCACAGATACGCAGTATTTT; CDR3: CASSSTSGGPSTDTQYF
D: -; J: TRBJ2-5; V: TRBV11-2; size: once; DNA: TGTGCCAGCAGCCAAGAGGGCGAGACCCAGTACTTC; CDR3: CASSQEGETQYF
D: -; J: TRBJ1-6; V: TRBV11-2; size: -; DNA: TGTGCCAGCAGCCCGCCGTCCACAGGCTATTCACCCCTCCACTTT; CDR3: CASSPPSTGYSPLHF